This T cell receptor (beta chain) originates from a study of breast tumors, draining lymph nodes, adjacent tissues. TCRdb called the multiplex PCR reads again in MiXCR, with one record for every CDR3 protein. Of roughly 260,000 distinct CDR3 sequences in the sample, around 30% were seen once. Breast cancer patients provided tissue from their axillary draining lymph nodes. Germline CDR1 GTSNPN, CDR2 SVGIG (reference sequence). This CDR3 is 13 amino acids long. The ends lost 4 bases at V and 10 bases at J; junction bases unmatched: 10. V gene TRBV30 combines with J gene TRBJ2-1; TRBD2 matches 7 bases. The specimen sequenced was axillary lymph node tissue. This sequence originates from a female donor with breast cancer. Some clones in this sample may be carry-over from other donors' samples. For the CDR3, the DNA is TGTGCCTGGACTGTGGGGGGGTTCATGGAGCAGTTCTTC. This encodes CAWTVGGFMEQFF.